A single sample gave rise to the 28 T cell receptor beta chains below, sequenced in a study of blood T cell repertoires in COVID-19. The method was immunoSEQ multiplex PCR; TCRdb's version includes in-frame clones alone and lacks a portion of them. The top ten hold over 4% of the sample, which has about 43,000 clones, about 89% seen once. Sequencing was done on a sample of peripheral blood. The receptor source for this set is a human donor in a cohort sampled during active COVID-19.

The chain carries TRBV5-1 and TRBJ1-4; 9 nucleotides line up with TRBD1. With 3 bases clipped from V and 0 bases from J, the junction kept 9 bases outside the gene matches. The length of the CDR3 is 18 residues. Germline CDR1 is SGHRS and CDR2 is YFSETQ. CDR3 loop: CASSSDGTGPSTNEKLFF. CDR3 nucleotide sequence: TGCGCCAGCAGCTCCGATGGGACAGGGCCCTCAACTAATGAAAAACTGTTTTTT.

This chain joins TRBV18 and TRBJ1-6; D call uncertain. V was clipped by 2 bases and J by 5 bases, with 10 bases between them. Germline CDR1 is KGHSH and CDR2 is LQKENI. CDR3 length: 15 amino acids. CDR3 coding DNA: TGTGCCAGCTCACCATTCGCAGATGATAATTCACCCCTCCACTTT. Its protein is CASSPFADDNSPLHF. The variable domain in full, completed from reference TRBV18 and TRBJ1-6, reads NAGVMQNPRHLVRRRGQEARLRCSPMKGHSHVYWYRQLPEEGLKFMVYLQKENIIDESGMPKERFSAEFPKEGPSILRIQQVVRGDSAAYFCASSPFADDNSPLHFGNGTRLTVT.

The gene calls are TRBV29-1 and TRBJ2-7; a possible D gene is TRBD2 (7 bases). Germline V CDR1 and CDR2: SQVTM, ANQGSEA. Trimming shortened V by 7 bases and J by 4 bases, and 11 bases separated the two germline ends. The CDR3 is 11 residues long. CDR3 DNA sequence: TGCAGCGGGGGGGGCTCGTACGAGCAGTACTTC. Its protein is CSGGGSYEQYF.

The chain joins TRBV3-1 (or the pseudogene TRBV3-2) to TRBJ1-3, with D perhaps matching TRBD1 (6 bases). This CDR3 is built from 16 residues. Per germline, CDR1 LGHDT and CDR2 YNNKEL (reference sequence). Deletions cut 3 bases from V and 2 bases from J, with 14 bases between. CDR3 amino acids: CASSQVSGAPGNTIYF. The CDR3 region has the DNA TGTGCCAGCAGCCAGGTCTCAGGGGCGCCTGGAAACACCATATATTTT.

V gene TRBV28 combines with J gene TRBJ2-1; 13 bases match TRBD2. Germline values: CDR1 MDHEN, CDR2 SYDVKM. J lost 8 bases, V lost 5 bases, and 12 bases had no gene match. CDR3 length: 17 residues. The CDR3 is CASSRSSGTSGIDEQFF. As DNA, the CDR3 is TGTGCCAGCAGTCGATCCTCCGGGACTAGCGGGATCGATGAGCAGTTCTTC.

The chain employs TRBV18 and TRBJ1-3; possible D gene TRBD1, 6 bases. Trimming took 2 bases from V and 1 from J, leaving 15 bases between them. Germline V CDR1 and CDR2: KGHSH, LQKENI. CDR3 length: 17 amino acids. This CDR3 reads CASSPSNRVGSGNTIYF. CDR3 sequence (DNA): TGTGCCAGCTCACCATCGAACAGGGTTGGGTCTGGAAACACCATATATTTT.

The V and J genes are TRBV5-6 and TRBJ1-1; TRBD1 might be the D (5 bases). The CDR3 consists of 15 residues. Germline CDR1 is SGHDT and CDR2 is YYEEEE. Trimming removed 0 bases from V and 3 bases from J, with 12 bases in between. CDR3 in amino acids: CASSLGSGIDTEAFF. The CDR3 nucleotides are TGTGCCAGCAGCTTGGGTTCAGGGATCGACACTGAAGCTTTCTTT.

The gene calls are TRBV12-3 or TRBV12-4 and TRBJ1-1, with D unresolved. This CDR3 has 11 residues. Trimming left V 9 bases short and J 0 bases short, with 5 bases between. CDR3 sequence: CASRVNTEAFF. CDR3 in DNA: TGTGCCAGTCGAGTGAACACTGAAGCTTTCTTT.

This rearrangement joins TRBV10-3 to TRBJ1-1; tentatively, D is TRBD1 (6 bases). This CDR3 has 13 amino acids. CDR1 ENHRY and CDR2 SYGVKD come from the germline V gene. V lost 6 bases and J 3 bases, leaving 11 bases between the germline ends. For the CDR3, the DNA is TGTGCCATCAGAGGGGGAGGGTACACTGAAGCTTTCTTT. It translates to CAIRGGGYTEAFF.

This clone has just one count. The rearrangement uses TRBV19 and TRBJ2-7; tentatively, D is TRBD2 (5 bases). Germline V CDR1 and CDR2: LNHDA, SQIVND (reference sequence). Between the trimmed V and J ends, which lost 10 bases and 0 bases, there was a span of 19 bases. The CDR3 covers 15 residues. The CDR3 bases are TGTGCCACCACAATTGGGCTAGGGAGCTCCTACGAGCAGTACTTC. It specifies CATTIGLGSSYEQYF.

The V call is TRBV4-1, the J call TRBJ1-4, with unresolved D. This CDR3 spans 15 amino acids. The germline CDR1 and CDR2 sequences are MGHRA and YSYEKL. Trimming took off 0 bases at V and 1 base at J, with 6 bases between the two ends. CDR3 DNA sequence: TGCGCCAGCAGCCAAGATCCTGTAACTAATGAAAAACTGTTTTTT. This codes for CASSQDPVTNEKLFF.

A few counts support this clone. CDR3 DNA sequence: TGTGCCAGTAGTAAGTTACAGGGAAATCAGCCCCAGCATTTT. Amino acid sequence: CASSKLQGNQPQHF. The chain combines TRBV19 with TRBJ1-5; a weak D match, TRBD1 (6 bases). Germline CDR1 LNHDA, CDR2 SQIVND (reference sequence). Trimming stripped 4 bases from V and 4 bases from J, with 11 bases between. The CDR3 sequence is 14 residues long.

This clone was found a few times. The chain couples TRBV10-1 to TRBJ1-5; 9 bases match TRBD1. The germline CDR1 and CDR2 sequences are WNHNN and SYGVQD (reference sequence). J was trimmed by 4 bases and V by 7 bases; bases with no gene match: 2. This CDR3 has 13 amino acids. The CDR3 DNA sequence: TGCGCCAGCAACGGGACAGGGAATCAGCCCCAGCATTTT. Translating gives CASNGTGNQPQHF.

The chain carries TRBV7-2 and TRBJ2-1, with D unclear. The germline gives CDR1 SGHTA, CDR2 FQGNSA. The CDR3 length is 15 residues. Trimming removed 4 bases at V and 5 bases at J, with 15 bases between. Here the CDR3 reads CASSWYRVKNNEQFF. For the CDR3, the DNA is TGTGCCAGCAGCTGGTATAGAGTGAAAAACAATGAGCAGTTCTTC. The entire variable domain, with the rest obtained from reference TRBV7-2 and TRBJ2-1, is as follows: GAGVSQSPSNKVTEKGKDVELRCDPISGHTALYWYRQSLGQGLEFLIYFQGNSAPDKSGLPSDRFSAERTGGSVSTLTIQRTQQEDSAVYLCASSWYRVKNNEQFFGPGTRLTVL.

The rearrangement uses TRBV4-3 and TRBJ1-6, with D possibly TRBD1 on 5 matching bases. Trimming removed 0 bases at V and 9 bases at J, with 12 bases between. Germline CDR1 reads LGHNA; CDR2 reads YSLEER. The CDR3 has 15 amino acids. The CDR3 loop is CASSQDSGGGSPLHF. CDR3 DNA: TGCGCCAGCAGCCAAGATTCGGGGGGGGGTTCACCCCTCCACTTT.

This clone was detected only a few times. This chain links TRBV27 with TRBJ2-7; D is unresolved. V lost 3 bases and J lost 3, with 9 bases in between. Germline V lookup: CDR1 MNHEY, CDR2 SMNVEV (reference sequence). CDR3 length: 13 residues. The CDR3: CASSFSGLYEQYF. CDR3 nucleotides: TGTGCCAGCAGTTTTAGTGGGCTCTACGAGCAGTACTTC.

The V and J genes are TRBV5-1 and TRBJ2-2, with no clear D. The CDR3 has 13 residues. Trimming cost V 0 bases and J 8 bases, with 8 bases left between them. Germline CDR1 is SGHRS and CDR2 is YFSETQ. In nucleotides, the CDR3 is TGCGCCAGCAGCTTGGGCGAGTTAGGGGAGCTGTTTTTT. It specifies CASSLGELGELFF.

This sequence joins TRBV5-1 and TRBJ2-7; 10 nucleotides align to TRBD2. From germline, CDR1 is SGHRS and CDR2 YFSETQ. V gave up 2 bases and J gave up 4 bases; unmatched junction bases: 9. The CDR3 has 16 amino acids. In nucleotides, the CDR3 is TGCGCCAGCAGCTTTAACACCGGGACTAGCGTATACGAGCAGTACTTC. It translates to CASSFNTGTSVYEQYF.

The chain is built from TRBV30 and TRBJ2-1, with a weak D call TRBD1 (6 bases). This CDR3 comprises 15 residues. Germline V CDR1 and CDR2: GTSNPN, SVGIG (reference sequence). Trimming left V 4 bases short and J 0 bases short, with 13 bases between. CDR3 sequence reads: CAWIQGSSSYNEQFF. The DNA for the CDR3 is TGTGCCTGGATACAGGGCAGCAGCTCCTACAATGAGCAGTTCTTC.

This clone was seen more than once but under ten times. This chain joins TRBV14 and TRBJ2-2, with D hard to call. With 3 bases removed from V and 3 bases from J, the gap between germline ends came to 8 bases. The germline gives CDR1 SGHDN, CDR2 FVKESK. The CDR3 length is 14 residues. The CDR3 is CASSQNSYTGELFF. Here the CDR3 DNA reads TGTGCCAGCAGCCAGAACAGCTACACCGGGGAGCTGTTTTTT.

The rearrangement joins TRBV27 to TRBJ1-2, with 10 bases fitting TRBD1. This CDR3 region has 14 residues. The germline V gene encodes CDR1 MNHEY and CDR2 SMNVEV (reference sequence). V trimming: 3 bases; J trimming: 8 bases; junction bases outside the gene matches: 6. DNA of the CDR3: TGTGCCAGCAGTTTCCCCGGGACAGGGGACGGCTACACCTTC. It codes for CASSFPGTGDGYTF.

V usage is TRBV7-9 and J usage is TRBJ1-1, with D perhaps TRBD1 (6 bases). V gave up 5 bases and J gave up 6 bases, with 13 bases separating them. Germline V CDR1 and CDR2: SEHNR, FQNEAQ (reference sequence). CDR3 length equals 13 residues. This chain's CDR3 is CASSPGGGSEAFF. The CDR3 nucleotides are TGTGCCAGCAGCCCCGGGGGGGGCTCTGAAGCTTTCTTT.

The chain carries TRBV5-4 and TRBJ2-1, with TRBD1 identical over 9 bases. This CDR3 region has 16 residues. V trimming: 4 bases; J trimming: 8 bases; junction bases outside the gene matches: 13. From germline, CDR1 is SGHNT and CDR2 YYREEE (reference sequence). CDR3 in DNA: TGTGCCAGCAGCCCCCTGGGGAGGGACAGGGATCATGAGCAGTTCTTC. The encoded protein is CASSPLGRDRDHEQFF. The full variable domain, its missing parts supplied by reference TRBV5-4 and TRBJ2-1, is ETGVTQSPTHLIKTRGQQVTLRCSSQSGHNTVSWYQQALGQGPQFIFQYYREEENGRGNFPPRFSGLQFPNYSSELNVNALELDDSALYLCASSPLGRDRDHEQFFGPGTRLTVL.

The gene calls are TRBV11-3 and TRBJ2-1; D might be TRBD2 (6 bases). The CDR3 runs to 11 residues. Germline loops: CDR1 SGHNT, CDR2 YENEEA. Trimming pared 4 bases from V and 10 bases from J, leaving 8 bases between. CDR3 sequence: CASSSAGEQFF. DNA of the CDR3: TGTGCCAGCAGCTCCGCGGGGGAGCAGTTCTTC.

The genes are TRBV5-5 and TRBJ2-2, with TRBD2 matching 10 bases. The CDR3 has 14 amino acids. Germline CDR1 and CDR2: SGHKS and YYEKEE (reference sequence). After removal of 3 bases from V and 7 bases from J, the junction contained 3 bases not matched to a gene. The CDR3 is CASSSAGGVGELFF. For the CDR3, the DNA is TGTGCCAGCAGCTCAGCGGGAGGGGTCGGGGAGCTGTTTTTT. The variable domain in full, completed from reference TRBV5-5 and TRBJ2-2, reads DAGVTQSPTHLIKTRGQQVTLRCSPISGHKSVSWYQQVLGQGPQFIFQYYEKEERGRGNFPDRFSARQFPNYSSELNVNALLLGDSALYLCASSSAGGVGELFFGEGSRLTVL.

V and J are TRBV2 and TRBJ2-1; 10 nucleotides line up with TRBD2. The CDR3 spans 17 residues. The germline V gene encodes CDR1 SNHLY and CDR2 FYNNEI. The trim removed 6 bases at V and 4 bases at J, leaving 12 bases unmatched. This CDR3 reads CASREYLLAGRYNEQFF. The CDR3 DNA reads as TGTGCCAGCAGAGAGTACTTACTAGCGGGAAGATACAATGAGCAGTTCTTC.

The V and J genes are TRBV9 and TRBJ2-3; 14 bases match TRBD2. Germline assignment: CDR1 SGDLS and CDR2 YYNGEE. The CDR3 has 21 residues. Trimming took 3 bases from V and 1 from J; bases not matched to a gene: 16. The DNA of the CDR3 is TGTGCCAGCAGCGGCGTTCCCGGGACTAGCGGGAGTTATAGGGGCACAGATACGCAGTATTTT. It specifies CASSGVPGTSGSYRGTDTQYF.

The CDR3 protein is CASSYGQVLSDEQYF. The CDR3 DNA reads TGTGCCAGCAGTTACGGACAGGTCCTAAGCGACGAGCAGTACTTC. The chain carries TRBV28 and TRBJ2-7, with TRBD1 identical over 7 bases. Germline values: CDR1 MDHEN, CDR2 SYDVKM. The CDR3 has 15 residues. Germline trimming cut 4 bases from V and 5 bases from J; bases unmatched to any gene: 11.